The 9 T cell receptor beta chains reported below all come from one sample, sequenced in a study of blood T cell repertoires in COVID-19. TCRdb's copy holds only in-frame clones and misses some; the assay was immunoSEQ multiplex PCR. This repertoire shows about 480,000 clones, approximately 92% found once; its top ten account for roughly 0.92%. Sequencing was carried out using peripheral blood. These TCRs come from a man aged 18 to 29 with COVID-19, enrolled during active disease.

This clone came up a few times. The chain uses TRBV6-5 and TRBJ1-1; the D is unclear. The CDR3 is 15 residues long. The germline V and J ends were trimmed by 0 bases and 2 bases, with 10 bases remaining between them. The germline V gene encodes CDR1 MNHEY and CDR2 SVGAGI. CDR3 coding DNA: TGTGCCAGCAGTTACTCTGGCAGGCCCAACACTGAAGCTTTCTTT. Translation gives CASSYSGRPNTEAFF.

This rearrangement joins TRBV2 to TRBJ2-1, with TRBD2 identical over 11 bases. Germline V CDR1 and CDR2: SNHLY, FYNNEI. The CDR3 consists of 18 residues. The trim removed 6 bases at V and 4 bases at J, leaving 14 bases unmatched. The CDR3 spells CASRRGTSGSGIYNEQFF. The CDR3 coding sequence is TGTGCCAGCAGGCGGGGGACTAGCGGCTCTGGTATTTACAATGAGCAGTTCTTC.

This clone was seen a single time. The junction differs from germline at one of its ends, possibly a read error. This chain links TRBV2 with TRBJ2-7; a possible D gene is TRBD1 (6 bases). This CDR3 contains 14 residues. CDR1 and CDR2 (germline): SNHLY, FYNNEI. The CDR3 spells CASREDRLTYEQYF. CDR3 nucleotides: TGTGCCAGCAGGGAAGACAGGTTGACCTACGAGCAGTACTTC.

V gene TRBV6-1 combines with J gene TRBJ2-6, with D hard to call. The CDR3 has 17 amino acids. The V end lost 2 bases, the J end lost 0 bases, and 11 bases lay between the germline ends. The germline V gene encodes CDR1 MNHNS and CDR2 SASEGT. DNA of the CDR3: TGTGCCAGCAGTGAATTATCACAGCTCTCTGGGGCCAACGTCCTGACTTTC. This encodes CASSELSQLSGANVLTF.

V is TRBV11-3 and J is TRBJ2-2; 10 nucleotides line up with TRBD2. Germline-derived CDR1 and CDR2 are SGHNT and YENEEA. J lost 1 base, V lost 5 bases, and 10 bases had no gene match. The CDR3 sequence is 18 residues long. The CDR3 reads CASSPKPWTSGNTGELFF. CDR3 sequence (DNA): TGTGCCAGCAGCCCAAAGCCCTGGACTAGCGGGAACACCGGGGAGCTGTTTTTT.

This chain connects TRBV4-1 to TRBJ2-4, with 8 bases identical to TRBD2. The trim removed 0 bases at V and 11 bases at J, leaving 3 bases unmatched. The CDR3 length is 13 residues. Germline-derived CDR1 and CDR2 are MGHRA and YSYEKL. Written as DNA, the CDR3 is TGCGCCAGCAGCCAAGATGCGCGGGAGGTTCAGTACTTC. Its protein product is CASSQDAREVQYF.

J is TRBJ2-7 and V is TRBV6-5, with TRBD1 matching over 8 bases. The CDR3 extends over 14 amino acids. The ends lost 2 bases at V and 5 bases at J; junction bases unmatched: 5. Germline V gives CDR1 MNHEY, CDR2 SVGAGI. In DNA, the CDR3 is TGTGCCAGCAGTTACGACAGGGGATCCCACGAGCAGTACTTC. This encodes CASSYDRGSHEQYF.

Regarding this clone: The same CDR3 can be traced to other DNA sequences in this sample. V is TRBV4-1 and J is TRBJ1-1; TRBD1 is a possible D gene (5 bases). Germline CDR1 and CDR2: MGHRA and YSYEKL. The length of the CDR3 is 16 residues. The V gene lost 0 bases and the J gene lost 1 base, with 12 bases spanning the gap. CDR3 DNA sequence: TGCGCCAGCAGCCAAGATCGGGGGGGTCCGAACACTGAAGCTTTCTTT. Its protein is CASSQDRGGPNTEAFF.

The J gene is TRBJ1-5, the V gene TRBV21-1; the D call TRBD1 from the table was never checked on the DNA. TRBV21-1 corresponds to a pseudogene. This CDR3 spans 13 amino acids. The CDR3 region is CASSGRAPQPQHF. CDR3 bases: TGTGCCAGCAGCGGGCGTGCTCCCCAGCCCCAGCATTTT.